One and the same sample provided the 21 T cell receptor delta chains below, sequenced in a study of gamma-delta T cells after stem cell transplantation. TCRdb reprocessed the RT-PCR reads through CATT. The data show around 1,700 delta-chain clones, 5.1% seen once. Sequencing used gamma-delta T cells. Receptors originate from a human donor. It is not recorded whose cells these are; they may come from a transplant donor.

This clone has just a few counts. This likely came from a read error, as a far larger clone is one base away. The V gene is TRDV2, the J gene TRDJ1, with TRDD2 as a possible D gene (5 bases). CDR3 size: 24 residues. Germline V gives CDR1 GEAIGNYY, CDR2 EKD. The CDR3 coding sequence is TGTGCCTGTGACACCCTCCTAAATTTCGCTACCGCAACTGCTACGGGGTTGTACACCGATAAACCCATCTTT. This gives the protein CACDTLLNFATATATGLYTDKPIF.

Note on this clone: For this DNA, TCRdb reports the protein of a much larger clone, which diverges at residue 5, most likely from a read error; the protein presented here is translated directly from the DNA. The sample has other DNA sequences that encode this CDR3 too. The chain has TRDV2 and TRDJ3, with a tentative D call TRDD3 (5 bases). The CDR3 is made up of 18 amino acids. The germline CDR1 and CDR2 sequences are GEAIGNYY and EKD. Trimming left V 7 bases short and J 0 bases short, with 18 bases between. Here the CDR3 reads CACDAGGMYSWDTRQMFF. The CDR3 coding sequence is TGTGCCTGCGACGCCGGAGGGATGTACTCCTGGGACACCCGACAGATGTTTTTC.

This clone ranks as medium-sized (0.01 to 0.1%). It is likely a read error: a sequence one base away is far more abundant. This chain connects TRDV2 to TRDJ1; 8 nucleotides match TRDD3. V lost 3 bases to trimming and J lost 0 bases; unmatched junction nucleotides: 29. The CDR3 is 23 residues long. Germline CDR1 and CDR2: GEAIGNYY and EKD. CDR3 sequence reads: CACDLLPGDNTPNTGHYTDKLIF. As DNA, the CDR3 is TGTGCCTGTGACTTGTTACCGGGGGATAATACCCCGAATACCGGGCATTACACCGATAAACTCATCTTT.

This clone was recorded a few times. The CDR3 loop reads CACEPLTNTVSSTDKLIF. Here the CDR3 DNA reads TGTGCCTGTGAGCCTCTGACCAATACAGTGAGCAGCACCGATAAACTCATCTTT. The V call is TRDV2, the J call TRDJ1, with D unresolved. V was clipped by 4 bases and J by 1 base, with 24 bases between them. This CDR3 comprises 18 residues. Germline V gene lookup returns CDR1 GEAIGNYY and CDR2 EKD.

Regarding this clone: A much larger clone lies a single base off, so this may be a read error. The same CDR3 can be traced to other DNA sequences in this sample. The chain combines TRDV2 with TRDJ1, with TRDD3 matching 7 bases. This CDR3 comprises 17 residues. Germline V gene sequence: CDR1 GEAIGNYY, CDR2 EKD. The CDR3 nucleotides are TGTGCCTGCGACACCGCCCTAGCTGGGGGTGGCACCGATAAACTCATCTTT. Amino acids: CACDTALAGGGTDKLIF.

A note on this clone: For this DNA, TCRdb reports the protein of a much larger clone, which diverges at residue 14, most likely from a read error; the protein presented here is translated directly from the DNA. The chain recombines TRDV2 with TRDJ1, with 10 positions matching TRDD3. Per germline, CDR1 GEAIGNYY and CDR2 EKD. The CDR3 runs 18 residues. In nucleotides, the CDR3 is TGTGCCTGTGACACCGTATCCGGGGGATACGCTGACACCGGTAAACTCATCTTT. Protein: CACDTVSGGYADTGKLIF.

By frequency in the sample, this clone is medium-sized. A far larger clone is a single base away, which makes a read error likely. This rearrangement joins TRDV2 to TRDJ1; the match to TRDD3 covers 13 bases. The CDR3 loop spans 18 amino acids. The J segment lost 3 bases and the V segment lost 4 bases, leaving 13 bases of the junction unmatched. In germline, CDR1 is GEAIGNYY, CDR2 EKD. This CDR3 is CACDILQTGGYAPDKLIF. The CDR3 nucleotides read TGTGCCTGTGATATCCTTCAAACTGGGGGATACGCTCCCGATAAACTCATCTTT.

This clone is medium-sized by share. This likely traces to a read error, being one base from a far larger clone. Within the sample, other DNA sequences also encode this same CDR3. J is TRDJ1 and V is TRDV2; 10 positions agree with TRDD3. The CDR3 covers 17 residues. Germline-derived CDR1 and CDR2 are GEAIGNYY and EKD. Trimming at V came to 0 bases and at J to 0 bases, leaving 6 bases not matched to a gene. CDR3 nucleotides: TGTGCCTGTGACACCGTCGGGGGATACGCGGACACCGATAAACTCATCTTT. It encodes CACDTVGGYADTDKLIF.

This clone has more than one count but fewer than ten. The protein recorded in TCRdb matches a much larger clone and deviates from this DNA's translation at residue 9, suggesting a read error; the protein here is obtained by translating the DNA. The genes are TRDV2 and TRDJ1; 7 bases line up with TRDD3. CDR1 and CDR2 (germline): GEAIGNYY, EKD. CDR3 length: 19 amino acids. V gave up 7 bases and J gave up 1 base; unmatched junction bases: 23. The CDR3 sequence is CACSNVTGVYLLSTDKLIF. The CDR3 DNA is TGTGCCTGCTCTAATGTTACTGGGGTTTACCTCCTGAGCACCGATAAACTCATCTTT.

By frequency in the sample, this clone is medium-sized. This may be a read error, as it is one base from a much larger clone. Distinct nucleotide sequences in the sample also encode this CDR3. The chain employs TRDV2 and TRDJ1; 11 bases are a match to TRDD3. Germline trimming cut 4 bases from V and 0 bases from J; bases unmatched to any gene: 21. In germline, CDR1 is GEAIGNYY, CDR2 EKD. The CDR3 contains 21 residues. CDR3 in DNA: TGTGCCTGTGAAGCCATTACTGGGGGATATCCCGATCCGGGTTACACCGATAAACTCATCTTT. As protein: CACEAITGGYPDPGYTDKLIF.

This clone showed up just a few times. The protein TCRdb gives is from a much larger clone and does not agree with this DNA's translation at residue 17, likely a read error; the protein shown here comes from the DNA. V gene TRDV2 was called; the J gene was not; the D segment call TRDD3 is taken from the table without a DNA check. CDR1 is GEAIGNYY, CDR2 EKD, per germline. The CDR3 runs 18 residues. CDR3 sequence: CACDSSQTGGYATDKLTF. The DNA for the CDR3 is TGTGCCTGTGATAGCAGTCAAACTGGGGGATACGCTACCGATAAACTCACCTTT.

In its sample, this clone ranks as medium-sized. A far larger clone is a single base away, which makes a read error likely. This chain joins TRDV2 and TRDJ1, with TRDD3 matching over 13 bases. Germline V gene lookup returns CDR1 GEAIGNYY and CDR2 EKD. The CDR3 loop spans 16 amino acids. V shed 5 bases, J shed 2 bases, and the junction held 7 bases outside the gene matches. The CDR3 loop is CACGALLGDTTDKLIF. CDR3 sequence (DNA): TGTGCCTGTGGCGCATTACTGGGGGATACGACCGATAAACTCATCTTT.

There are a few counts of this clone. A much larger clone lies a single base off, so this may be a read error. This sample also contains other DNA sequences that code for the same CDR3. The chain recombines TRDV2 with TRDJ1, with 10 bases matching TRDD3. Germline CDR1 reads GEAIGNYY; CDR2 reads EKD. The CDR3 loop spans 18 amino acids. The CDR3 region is CACDTVGTGGLAADKLIF. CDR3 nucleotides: TGTGCCTGTGACACCGTAGGGACTGGGGGATTAGCGGCCGACAAACTCATCTTT.

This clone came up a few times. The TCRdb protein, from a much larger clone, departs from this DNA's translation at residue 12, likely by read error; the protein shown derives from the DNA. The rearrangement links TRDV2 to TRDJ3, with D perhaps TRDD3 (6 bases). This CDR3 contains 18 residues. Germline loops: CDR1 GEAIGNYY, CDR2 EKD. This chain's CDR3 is CACDTGGMYSWGTRQMFF. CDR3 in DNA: TGTGCCTGTGACACCGGAGGGATGTACTCCTGGGGCACCCGACAGATGTTTTTC.

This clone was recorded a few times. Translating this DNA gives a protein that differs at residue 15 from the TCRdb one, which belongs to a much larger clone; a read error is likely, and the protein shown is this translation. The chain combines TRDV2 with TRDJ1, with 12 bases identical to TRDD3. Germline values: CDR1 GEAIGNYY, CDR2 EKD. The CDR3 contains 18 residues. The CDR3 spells CACDTLSTGGYHTDELIF. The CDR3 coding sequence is TGTGCCTGTGACACGCTCAGTACTGGGGGATACCACACCGATGAACTCATCTTT.

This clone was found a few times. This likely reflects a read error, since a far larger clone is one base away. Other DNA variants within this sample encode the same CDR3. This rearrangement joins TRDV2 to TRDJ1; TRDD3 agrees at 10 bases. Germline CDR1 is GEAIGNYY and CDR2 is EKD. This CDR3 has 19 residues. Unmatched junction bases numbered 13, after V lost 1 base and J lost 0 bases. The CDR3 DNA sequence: TGTGCCTGTGACACGGTCACTGGGGGATCCCCCCTGTACACCGATAAACTCATCTTT. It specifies CACDTVTGGSPLYTDKLIF.

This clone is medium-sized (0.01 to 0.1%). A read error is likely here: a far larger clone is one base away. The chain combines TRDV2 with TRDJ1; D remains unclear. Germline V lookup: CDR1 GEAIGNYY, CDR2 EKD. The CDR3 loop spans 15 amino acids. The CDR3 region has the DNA TGTGCCCGTGACTCCCTAGTAGGGAGTACCGATAAACTCATCTTT. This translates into CARDSLVGSTDKLIF.

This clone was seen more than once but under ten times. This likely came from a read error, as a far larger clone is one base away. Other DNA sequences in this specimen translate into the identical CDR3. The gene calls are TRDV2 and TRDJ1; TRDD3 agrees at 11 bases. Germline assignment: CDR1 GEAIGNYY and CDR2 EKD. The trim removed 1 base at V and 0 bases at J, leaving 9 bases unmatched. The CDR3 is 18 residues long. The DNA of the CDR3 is TGTGCCTGTGACACGCTCAGTACTGGGGGATATCACACCGATAAACTCATCTTT. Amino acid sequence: CACDTLSTGGYHTDKLIF.

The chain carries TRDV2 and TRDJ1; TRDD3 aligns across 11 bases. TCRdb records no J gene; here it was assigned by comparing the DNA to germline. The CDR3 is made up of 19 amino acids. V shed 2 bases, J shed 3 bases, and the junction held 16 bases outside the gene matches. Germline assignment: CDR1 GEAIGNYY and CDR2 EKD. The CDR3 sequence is CACDIRSTGGYIIPDKLIF. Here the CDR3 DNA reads TGTGCCTGTGACATCAGATCGACTGGGGGATATATTATTCCCGATAAACTCATCTTT.

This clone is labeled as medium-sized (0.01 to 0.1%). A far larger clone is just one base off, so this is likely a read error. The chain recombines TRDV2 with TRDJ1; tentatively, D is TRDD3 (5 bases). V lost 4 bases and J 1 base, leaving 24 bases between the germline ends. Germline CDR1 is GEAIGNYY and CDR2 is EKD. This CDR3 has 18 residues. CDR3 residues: CACEPMTNAGISTDKLIF. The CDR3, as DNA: TGTGCCTGTGAGCCTATGACCAATGCAGGGATCAGCACCGATAAACTCATCTTT.

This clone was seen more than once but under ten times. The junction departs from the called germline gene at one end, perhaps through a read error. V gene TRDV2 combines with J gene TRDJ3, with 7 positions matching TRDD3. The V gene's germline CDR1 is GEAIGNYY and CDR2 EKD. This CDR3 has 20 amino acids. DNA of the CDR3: TGTGCCTGTGACCCCGCCACTGGGGACGTCCTCTCCTGTGACACCCGACCGATGTTTTTC. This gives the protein CACDPATGDVLSCDTRPMFF.